This TCR beta chain is from a study of cytomegalovirus exposure and HLA in healthy donors. Study-level background: Genotyping showed roughly 86% of roughly 390 donors falling in the Caucasian-associated ancestry cluster. Study-wide results and caveats: A later analysis reportedly found that, within productive TCRs, an Asian-associated ancestry cluster had fewer N-insertions than the mean observed across the roughly 700 donors. TCR beta sequences numbering under 20,000 were associated with HLA alleles at 0.05 false discovery rate in a later analysis.

This PCR relied on a set of 60 Vbeta primers and 13 Jbeta primers. Profiled with immunoSEQ multiplex PCR; TCRdb holds only in-frame clones, not every one. The table has 150,000 to 200,000 clones, roughly a tenth seen once. This clone has more than one count but fewer than ten. Its cognate antigen is unknown. Germline-derived CDR1 and CDR2 are SGHRS and YFSETQ. V lost 0 bases and J lost 3; bases outside the gene matches: 11. The CDR3 is made up of 19 amino acids. The V gene is TRBV5-1, the J gene TRBJ2-7; 14 bases agree with TRBD2. This TCR derives from a woman in her twenties or thirties in good health and CMV-seropositive. The specimen sequenced was PBMCs. The CDR3 sequence: CASSLVGTSGRPQGYEQYF. In nucleotides, the CDR3 is TGCGCCAGCAGCTTGGTTGGGACTAGCGGGAGACCTCAGGGCTACGAGCAGTACTTC. Variable domain in full (rest from reference TRBV5-1 and TRBJ2-7): KAGVTQTPRYLIKTRGQQVTLSCSPISGHRSVSWYQQTPGQGLQFLFEYFSETQRNKGNFPGRFSGRQFSNSRSEMNVSTLELGDSALYLCASSLVGTSGRPQGYEQYFGPGTRLTVT.